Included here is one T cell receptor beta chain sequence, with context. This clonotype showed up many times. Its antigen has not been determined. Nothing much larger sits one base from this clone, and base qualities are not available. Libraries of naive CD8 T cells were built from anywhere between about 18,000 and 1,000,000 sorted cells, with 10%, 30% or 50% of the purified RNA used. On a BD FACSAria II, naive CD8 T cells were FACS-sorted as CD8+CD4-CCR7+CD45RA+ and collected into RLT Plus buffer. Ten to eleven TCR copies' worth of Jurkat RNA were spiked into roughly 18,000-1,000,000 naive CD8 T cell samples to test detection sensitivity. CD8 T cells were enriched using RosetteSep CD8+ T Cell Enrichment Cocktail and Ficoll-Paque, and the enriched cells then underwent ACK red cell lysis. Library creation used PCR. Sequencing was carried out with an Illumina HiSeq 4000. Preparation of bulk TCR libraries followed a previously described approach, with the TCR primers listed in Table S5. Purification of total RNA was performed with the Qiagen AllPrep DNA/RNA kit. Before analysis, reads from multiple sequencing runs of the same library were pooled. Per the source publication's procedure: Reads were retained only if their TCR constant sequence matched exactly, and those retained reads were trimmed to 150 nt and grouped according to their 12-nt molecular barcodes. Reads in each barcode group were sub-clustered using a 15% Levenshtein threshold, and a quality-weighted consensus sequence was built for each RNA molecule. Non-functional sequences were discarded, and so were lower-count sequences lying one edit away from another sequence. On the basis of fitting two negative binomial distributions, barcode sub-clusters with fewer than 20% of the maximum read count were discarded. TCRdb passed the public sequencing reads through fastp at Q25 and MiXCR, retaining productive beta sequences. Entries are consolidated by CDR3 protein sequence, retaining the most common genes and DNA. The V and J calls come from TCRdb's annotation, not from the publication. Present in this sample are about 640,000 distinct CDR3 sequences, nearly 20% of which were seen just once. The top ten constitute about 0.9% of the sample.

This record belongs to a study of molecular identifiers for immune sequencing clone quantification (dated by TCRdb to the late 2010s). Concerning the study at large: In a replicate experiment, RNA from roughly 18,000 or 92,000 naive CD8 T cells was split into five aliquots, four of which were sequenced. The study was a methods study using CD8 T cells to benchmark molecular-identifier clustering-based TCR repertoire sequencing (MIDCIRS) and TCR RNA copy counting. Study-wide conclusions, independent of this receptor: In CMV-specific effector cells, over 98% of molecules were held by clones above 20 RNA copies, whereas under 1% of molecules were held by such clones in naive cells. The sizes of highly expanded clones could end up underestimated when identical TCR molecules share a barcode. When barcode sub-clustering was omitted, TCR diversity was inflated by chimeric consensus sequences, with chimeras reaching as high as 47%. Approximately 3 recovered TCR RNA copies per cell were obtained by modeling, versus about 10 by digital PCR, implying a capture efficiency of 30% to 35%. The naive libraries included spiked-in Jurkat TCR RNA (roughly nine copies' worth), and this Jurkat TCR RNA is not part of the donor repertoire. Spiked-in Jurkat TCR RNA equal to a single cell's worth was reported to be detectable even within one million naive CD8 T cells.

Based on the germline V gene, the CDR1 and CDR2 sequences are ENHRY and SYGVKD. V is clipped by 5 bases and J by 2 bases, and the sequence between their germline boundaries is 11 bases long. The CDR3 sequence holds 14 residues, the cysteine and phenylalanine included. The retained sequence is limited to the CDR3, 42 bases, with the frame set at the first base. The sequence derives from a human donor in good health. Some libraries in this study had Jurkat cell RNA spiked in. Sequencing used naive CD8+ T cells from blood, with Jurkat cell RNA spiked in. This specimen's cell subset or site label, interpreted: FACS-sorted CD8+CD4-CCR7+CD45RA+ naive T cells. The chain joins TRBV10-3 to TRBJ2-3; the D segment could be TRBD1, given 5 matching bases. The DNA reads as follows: TGTGCCATCAGTCCGCGTGGGGCCACAGATACGCAGTATTTT. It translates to CAISPRGATDTQYF.